The entry below gives a single TCR beta chain sequence along with its context. Original data processing: By means of reference gene primer amplification, nucleated cell counts were estimated. The method was immunoSEQ multiplex PCR; TCRdb's version includes in-frame clones alone and lacks a portion of them. V, J and clone size derive from that table, while D and trimming were established from the DNA sequence. This sample has tens of thousands of clones, with about four fifths found just once. This specimen comes from a study of blood T cell repertoires in COVID-19. Sequencing used peripheral blood. This receptor was obtained from a human donor in a cohort sampled during active or convalescent COVID-19.

CDR3 sequence (DNA): TGTGCCAGTAGTACCCCTAGATCTGAGCAGTTCTTC. Translated: CASSTPRSEQFF. V gene TRBV19 combines with J gene TRBJ2-1; D not certain. Germline assignment: CDR1 LNHDA and CDR2 SQIVND (reference sequence). The CDR3 totals 12 residues. V lost 4 bases and J 9 bases, leaving 10 bases between the germline ends. The whole variable domain, remainder taken from reference TRBV19 and TRBJ2-1, is DGGITQSPKYLFRKEGQNVTLSCEQNLNHDAMYWYRQDPGQGLRLIYYSQIVNDFQKGDIAEGYSVSREKKESFPLTVTSAQKNPTAFYLCASSTPRSEQFFGPGTRLTVL.